These 15 T cell receptor beta chains originate from one sample sequenced in a study of cytomegalovirus exposure and HLA in healthy donors (TCRdb year 2017). The library was obtained by the immunoSEQ multiplex PCR assay. For the multiplex PCR, a mixture combining 60 forward primers for TCR Vbeta segments and 13 reverse primers for TCR Jbeta segments was used. TCRdb holds this immuneACCESS table with in-frame rearrangements only. Some clones are missing; in checked studies, unresolved V genes explain under half, and the rest has no known cause. The sample table holds about 160,000 clones, of which around 80% were seen once. Clones ranked in the top ten supply approximately 2% of the sample. Specimen: PBMCs. These receptors were collected from a middle-aged man in good health and CMV-seronegative.

CDR3 region: CASSTDSPNTGELFF. In DNA form, the CDR3 reads TGTGCCAGCAGCACGGACAGCCCGAACACCGGGGAGCTGTTTTTT. The rearrangement links TRBV5-6 to TRBJ2-2; a weak D match, TRBD1 (6 bases). Trimming pared 4 bases from V and 0 bases from J, leaving 10 bases between. CDR3 size: 15 residues. Germline CDR1 SGHDT, CDR2 YYEEEE.

The J gene is TRBJ2-1, the V gene TRBV11-3; D might be TRBD2 (5 bases). Trimming took off 5 bases at V and 6 bases at J, with 14 bases between the two ends. In germline, CDR1 is SGHNT, CDR2 YENEEA. The CDR3 totals 14 residues. The CDR3 loop is CASSPAGSVNEQFF. The CDR3, as DNA: TGTGCCAGCAGCCCCGCAGGTAGCGTCAATGAGCAGTTCTTC.

The chain combines TRBV27 with TRBJ2-3, with TRBD1 matching 7 bases. Per germline, CDR1 MNHEY and CDR2 SMNVEV (reference sequence). The CDR3 totals 19 residues. The trim removed 0 bases at V and 5 bases at J, leaving 17 bases unmatched. Here the CDR3 DNA reads TGTGCCAGCAGTTTATCCGGGTACAGACAGGGAGTACGGGGAGATACGCAGTATTTT. It codes for CASSLSGYRQGVRGDTQYF.

V and J are TRBV27 and TRBJ1-2; tentative D call: TRBD1 (5 bases). The V end lost 4 bases, the J end lost 7 bases, and 16 bases lay between the germline ends. This CDR3 region has 14 residues. Germline V gene lookup returns CDR1 MNHEY and CDR2 SMNVEV (reference sequence). The CDR3 spells CASSYSGGGGGYTF. The CDR3 DNA sequence: TGTGCCAGCAGTTATTCCGGGGGGGGTGGTGGCTACACCTTC.

The chain is built from TRBV29-1 and TRBJ2-1; no reliable D call. CDR1 is SQVTM, CDR2 ANQGSEA, per germline. The V gene lost 4 bases and the J gene lost 7 bases, with 17 bases spanning the gap. The CDR3 runs to 14 residues. CDR3 nucleotides: TGCAGCGTTGTTATTTCTAGACGGCAAAATGAGCAGTTCTTC. Protein: CSVVISRRQNEQFF.

The rearrangement links TRBV11-3 to TRBJ2-7; perhaps TRBD2 as D (6 bases). CDR3 length: 14 residues. V lost 4 bases to trimming and J lost 5 bases, with 15 bases between them. CDR1 is SGHNT and CDR2 is YENEEA in the germline V gene. CDR3 protein: CASSSVAGSHEQYF. CDR3 coding DNA: TGTGCCAGCAGCTCTGTCGCGGGATCCCACGAGCAGTACTTC.

For the CDR3, the DNA is TGTGCCAGCAGACCGGGACAGGGTAGCAATCAGCCCCAGCATTTT. It codes for CASRPGQGSNQPQHF. This chain links TRBV28 with TRBJ1-5; 9 bases map to TRBD1. The V gene's germline CDR1 is MDHEN and CDR2 SYDVKM. The CDR3 totals 15 residues. The junction had 3 bases not matched to a gene; V was cut back by 6 bases and J by 0 bases.

The V call is TRBV7-8, the J call TRBJ1-2, with D perhaps matching TRBD1 (5 bases). CDR1 is SGHVS, CDR2 FQNEAQ, per germline. This CDR3 has 15 residues. The V and J ends lost 1 base and 7 bases respectively, with 16 bases between them. The CDR3 DNA follows: TGTGCCAGCAGCTTAGGTCGGCAGGGAGGCGGTGGCTACACCTTC. Translating it yields CASSLGRQGGGGYTF.

J is TRBJ2-3 and V is TRBV4-1; TRBD1 aligns across 7 bases. Trimming took 4 bases from V and 2 from J; bases not matched to a gene: 3. This CDR3 contains 14 residues. Germline values: CDR1 MGHRA, CDR2 YSYEKL. CDR3 residues: CASSRGQFTDTQYF. The DNA of the CDR3 is TGCGCCAGCAGCCGGGGACAGTTCACAGATACGCAGTATTTT.

The genes are TRBV28 and TRBJ2-7; the match to TRBD1 covers 7 bases. V shed 6 bases and J 0 bases; nucleotides not matched to a gene: 8. CDR1 is MDHEN, CDR2 SYDVKM, per germline. CDR3 length equals 15 residues. The CDR3 protein is CASRRTGVSSYEQYF. The DNA for the CDR3 is TGTGCCAGCAGACGTACAGGGGTCAGCTCCTACGAGCAGTACTTC.

This rearrangement joins TRBV4-2 to TRBJ2-3; 7 bases line up with TRBD2. Germline CDR1 and CDR2: LGHNA and YNFKEQ. V lost 5 bases and J lost 5; bases outside the gene matches: 1. The CDR3 totals 12 residues. The CDR3 DNA follows: TGTGCCAGCAGCGTAGCGGGAGATACGCAGTATTTT. Protein: CASSVAGDTQYF.

The chain links TRBV6-1 to TRBJ2-7; possibly TRBD2 for D (7 bases). Germline V gene data show CDR1 as MNHNS and CDR2 as SASEGT. Trimming took 6 bases from V and 5 from J, leaving 17 bases between them. There are 14 residues in the CDR3. The CDR3 coding sequence is TGTGCCAGCAGGGGGGCCTGGCGGGGGAACGAGCAGTACTTC. The encoded protein is CASRGAWRGNEQYF.

The chain has TRBV28 and TRBJ2-1; tentatively, D is TRBD2 (6 bases). The CDR3 has 16 amino acids. Germline assignment: CDR1 MDHEN and CDR2 SYDVKM. V lost 8 bases and J lost 3, with 20 bases in between. The CDR3 region has the DNA TGTGCCAGCCGGGCGGGACTTAGCCCCTTCTACAATGAGCAGTTCTTC. Its translation is CASRAGLSPFYNEQFF.

This chain uses TRBV4-1 with TRBJ2-3; 11 bases agree with TRBD2. Per germline, CDR1 MGHRA and CDR2 YSYEKL. V lost 0 bases and J lost 3; bases outside the gene matches: 11. The CDR3 has 19 residues. The chain's CDR3 is CASSQDGPIAGGPTDTQYF. In nucleotides, the CDR3 is TGCGCCAGCAGCCAAGACGGTCCTATAGCGGGAGGGCCGACAGATACGCAGTATTTT.

The J gene is TRBJ2-3, the V gene TRBV29-1, with D tentatively TRBD2 (6 bases). Germline assignment: CDR1 SQVTM and CDR2 ANQGSEA. CDR3 length equals 13 residues. V was shortened by 7 bases and J by 1 base, with 12 bases between the two germline ends. The CDR3 coding sequence is TGCAGCGCCGCGGGACTCCGCACAGATACGCAGTATTTT. It specifies CSAAGLRTDTQYF.